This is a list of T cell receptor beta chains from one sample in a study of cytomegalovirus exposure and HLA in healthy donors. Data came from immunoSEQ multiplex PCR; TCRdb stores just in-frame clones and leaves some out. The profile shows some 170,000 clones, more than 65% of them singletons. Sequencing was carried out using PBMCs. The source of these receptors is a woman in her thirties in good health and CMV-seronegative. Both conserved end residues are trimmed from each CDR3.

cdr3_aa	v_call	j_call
ASSLIGTGNTGELF	TRBV13	TRBJ2-2
ASSLVSGNNQPQH	TRBV7-8	TRBJ1-5
ASSLQGALEKLF	TRBV2	TRBJ1-4
ASSPGQENTEAF	TRBV6-1	TRBJ1-1
SVEPGLGGNEQF	TRBV29-1	TRBJ2-1
ASSPDRWEQY	TRBV7-9	TRBJ2-7
AGGDQPQH	TRBV19	TRBJ1-5
AWSWSRAGNQPQH	TRBV30	TRBJ1-5
ASSLASGTFMELF	TRBV7-9	TRBJ1-4
ASSQDPGGTGLNTEAF	TRBV4-3	TRBJ1-1
ASSNGLAGSGELF	TRBV6-5	TRBJ2-2
ASSIGQSTNEKLF	TRBV11-3	TRBJ1-4
ASSQHVGLNVLT	TRBV7-2	TRBJ2-6
ASSRGQGTNTEAF	TRBV4-1	TRBJ1-1
ASSPTASTQGLGEQY	TRBV5-4	TRBJ2-7
AWRLAGGGDTQY	TRBV30	TRBJ2-3
ASSQKTGTGDWYEQY	TRBV4-1	TRBJ2-7
ATGGAWNTEAF	TRBV11-2	TRBJ1-1
ASSEGTGDNSPLH	TRBV6-1	TRBJ1-6
ASSKLRTETFSTDTQY	TRBV5-1	TRBJ2-3
ASSLAGTGGLNTGELF	TRBV5-1	TRBJ2-2
ASSLGQTLAKNIQY	TRBV5-6	TRBJ2-4
ASSQPVDRGCYGYT	TRBV23-1	TRBJ1-2
ASSRTVNQPQH	TRBV19	TRBJ1-5
ASSPRQGNYGYT	TRBV9	TRBJ1-2
ASSVSTGSNTEAF	TRBV9	TRBJ1-1
ASSLLAGGYEQY	TRBV7-8	TRBJ2-7
AWSVGSGRWDEQY	TRBV30	TRBJ2-7
ASSLHQIGETQY	TRBV6-1	TRBJ2-5
ASSGQSGNTIY	TRBV2	TRBJ1-3
ASSLSGVYEQY	TRBV27	TRBJ2-7
ASSPTGGNQPQH	TRBV6-4	TRBJ1-5
ASSPAMENTEAF	TRBV4-1	TRBJ1-1
ASSTGTAIGYEQY	TRBV9	TRBJ2-7
ASSLGGSSYNSPLH	TRBV27	TRBJ1-6
ASSFLPGVGETQY	TRBV5-1	TRBJ2-5
ASSIGGLYNEQF	TRBV19	TRBJ2-1